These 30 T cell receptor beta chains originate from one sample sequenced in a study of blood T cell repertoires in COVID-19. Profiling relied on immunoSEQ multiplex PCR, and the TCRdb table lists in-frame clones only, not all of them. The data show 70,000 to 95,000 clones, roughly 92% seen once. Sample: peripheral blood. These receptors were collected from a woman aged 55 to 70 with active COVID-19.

The CDR3 is CASSLGDYPSTDTQYF. The CDR3 region has the DNA TGCGCCAGCAGCTTGGGGGACTACCCGAGCACAGATACGCAGTATTTT. The V gene is TRBV5-1, the J gene TRBJ2-3; TRBD2 agrees at 7 bases. The CDR3 is 16 residues long. Germline V gives CDR1 SGHRS, CDR2 YFSETQ. Trimming took 0 bases from V and 0 from J; bases not matched to a gene: 4.

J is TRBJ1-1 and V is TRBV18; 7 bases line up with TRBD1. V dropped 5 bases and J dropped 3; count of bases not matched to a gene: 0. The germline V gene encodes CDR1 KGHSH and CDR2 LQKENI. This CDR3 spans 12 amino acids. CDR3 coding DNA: TGTGCCAGCTCAGACAGGGACACTGAAGCTTTCTTT. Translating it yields CASSDRDTEAFF. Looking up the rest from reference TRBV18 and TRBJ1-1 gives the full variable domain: NAGVMQNPRHLVRRRGQEARLRCSPMKGHSHVYWYRQLPEEGLKFMVYLQKENIIDESGMPKERFSAEFPKEGPSILRIQQVVRGDSAAYFCASSDRDTEAFFGQGTRLTVV.

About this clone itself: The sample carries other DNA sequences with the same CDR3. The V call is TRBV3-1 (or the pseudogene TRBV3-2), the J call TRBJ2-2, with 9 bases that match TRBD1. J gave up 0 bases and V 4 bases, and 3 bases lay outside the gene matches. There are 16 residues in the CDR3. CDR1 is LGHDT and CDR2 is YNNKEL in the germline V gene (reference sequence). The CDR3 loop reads CASSLGTGSNTGELFF. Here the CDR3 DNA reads TGTGCCAGCAGCCTCGGGACAGGGTCGAACACCGGGGAGCTGTTTTTT.

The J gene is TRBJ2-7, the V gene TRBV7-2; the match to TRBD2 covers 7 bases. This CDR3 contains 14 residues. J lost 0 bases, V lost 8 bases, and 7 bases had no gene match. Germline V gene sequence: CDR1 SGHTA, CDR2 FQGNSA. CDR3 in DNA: TGTGCCAGCGTTGGGCGGGGGACCTCCTACGAGCAGTACTTC. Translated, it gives CASVGRGTSYEQYF.

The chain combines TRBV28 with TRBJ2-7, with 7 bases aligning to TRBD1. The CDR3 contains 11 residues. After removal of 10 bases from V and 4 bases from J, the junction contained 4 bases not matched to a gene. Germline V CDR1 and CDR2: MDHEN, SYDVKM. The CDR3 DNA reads TGTGCCACCCAGGACAGGTACGAGCAGTACTTC. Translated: CATQDRYEQYF.

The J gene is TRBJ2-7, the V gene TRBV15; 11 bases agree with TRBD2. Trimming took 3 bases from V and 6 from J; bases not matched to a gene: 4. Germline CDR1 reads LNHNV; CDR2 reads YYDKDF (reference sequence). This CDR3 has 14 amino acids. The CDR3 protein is CATSRGTSGREQYF. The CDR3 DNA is TGTGCCACCAGCAGGGGGACTAGCGGACGCGAGCAGTACTTC.

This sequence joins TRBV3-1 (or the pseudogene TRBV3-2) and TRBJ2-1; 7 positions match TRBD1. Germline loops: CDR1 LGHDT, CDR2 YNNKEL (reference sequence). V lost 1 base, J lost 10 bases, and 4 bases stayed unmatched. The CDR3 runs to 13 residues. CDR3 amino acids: CASSQVGTAEQFF. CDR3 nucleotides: TGTGCCAGCAGCCAAGTTGGGACAGCGGAGCAGTTCTTC.

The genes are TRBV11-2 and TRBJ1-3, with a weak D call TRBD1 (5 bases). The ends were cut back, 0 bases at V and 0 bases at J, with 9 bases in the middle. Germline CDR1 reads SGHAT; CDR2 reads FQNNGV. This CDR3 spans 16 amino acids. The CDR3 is CASSLDRVGSGNTIYF. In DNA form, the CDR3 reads TGTGCCAGCAGCTTAGACAGGGTCGGCTCTGGAAACACCATATATTTT.

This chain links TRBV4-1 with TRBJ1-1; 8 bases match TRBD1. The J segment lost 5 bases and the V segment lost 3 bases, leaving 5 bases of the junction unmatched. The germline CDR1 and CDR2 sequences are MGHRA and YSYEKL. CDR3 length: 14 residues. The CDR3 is CASSQTGVWTEAFF. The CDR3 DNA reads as TGCGCCAGCAGCCAGACAGGGGTATGGACTGAAGCTTTCTTT.

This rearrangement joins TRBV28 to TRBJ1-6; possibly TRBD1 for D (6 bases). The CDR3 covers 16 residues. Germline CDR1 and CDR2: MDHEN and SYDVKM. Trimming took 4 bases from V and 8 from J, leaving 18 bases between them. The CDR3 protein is CASSYTQQGPDSPLHF. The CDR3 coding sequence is TGTGCCAGCAGTTATACTCAACAGGGCCCAGATTCACCCCTCCACTTT.

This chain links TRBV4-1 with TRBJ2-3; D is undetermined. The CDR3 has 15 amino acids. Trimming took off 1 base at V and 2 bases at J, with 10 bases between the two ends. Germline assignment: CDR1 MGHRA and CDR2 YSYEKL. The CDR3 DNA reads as TGCGCCAGCAGCCAAGTCTACTCAAACACAGATACGCAGTATTTT. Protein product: CASSQVYSNTDTQYF.

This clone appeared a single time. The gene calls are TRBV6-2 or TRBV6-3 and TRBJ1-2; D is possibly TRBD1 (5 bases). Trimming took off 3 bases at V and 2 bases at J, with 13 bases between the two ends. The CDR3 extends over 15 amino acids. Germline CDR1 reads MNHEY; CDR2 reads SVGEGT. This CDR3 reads CASSYGRSGNYGYTF. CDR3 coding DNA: TGTGCCAGCAGTTATGGACGCTCAGGGAACTATGGCTACACCTTC.

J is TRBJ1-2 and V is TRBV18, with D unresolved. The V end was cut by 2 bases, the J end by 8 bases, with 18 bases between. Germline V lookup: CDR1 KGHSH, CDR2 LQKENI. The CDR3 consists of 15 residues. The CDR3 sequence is CASSPIEVPTGGYTF. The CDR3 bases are TGTGCCAGCTCACCAATCGAGGTCCCAACGGGAGGCTACACCTTC. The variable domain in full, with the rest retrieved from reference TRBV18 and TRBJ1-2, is NAGVMQNPRHLVRRRGQEARLRCSPMKGHSHVYWYRQLPEEGLKFMVYLQKENIIDESGMPKERFSAEFPKEGPSILRIQQVVRGDSAAYFCASSPIEVPTGGYTFGSGTRLTVV.

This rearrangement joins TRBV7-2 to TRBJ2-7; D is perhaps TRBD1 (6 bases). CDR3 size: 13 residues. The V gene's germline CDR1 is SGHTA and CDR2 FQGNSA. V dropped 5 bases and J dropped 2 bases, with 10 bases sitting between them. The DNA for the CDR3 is TGTGCCAGCAGCACCGGACAGACCTACGAGCAGTACTTC. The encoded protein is CASSTGQTYEQYF.

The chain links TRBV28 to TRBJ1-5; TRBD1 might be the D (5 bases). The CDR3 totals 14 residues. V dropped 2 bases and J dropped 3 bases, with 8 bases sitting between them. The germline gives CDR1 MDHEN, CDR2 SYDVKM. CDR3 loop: CASSLDSYNQPQHF. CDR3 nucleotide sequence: TGTGCCAGCAGTTTAGACAGCTACAATCAGCCCCAGCATTTT.

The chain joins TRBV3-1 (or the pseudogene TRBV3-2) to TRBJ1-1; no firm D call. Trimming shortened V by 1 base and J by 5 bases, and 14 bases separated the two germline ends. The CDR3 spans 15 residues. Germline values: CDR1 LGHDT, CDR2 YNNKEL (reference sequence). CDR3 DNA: TGTGCCAGCAGCCAAGTCGCAGTGGAGGGAACTGAAGCTTTCTTT. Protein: CASSQVAVEGTEAFF.

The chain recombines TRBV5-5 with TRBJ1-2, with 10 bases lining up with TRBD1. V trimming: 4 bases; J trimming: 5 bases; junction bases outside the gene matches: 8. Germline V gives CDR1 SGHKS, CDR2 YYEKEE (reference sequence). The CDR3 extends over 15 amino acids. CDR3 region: CASSLGQGVWYGYTF. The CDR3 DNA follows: TGTGCCAGCAGCCTAGGACAGGGGGTTTGGTATGGCTACACCTTC.

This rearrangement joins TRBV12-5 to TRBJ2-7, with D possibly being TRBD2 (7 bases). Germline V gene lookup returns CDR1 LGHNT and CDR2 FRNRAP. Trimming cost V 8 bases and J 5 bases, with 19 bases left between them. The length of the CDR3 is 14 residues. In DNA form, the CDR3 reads TGTGCTAGTTCGCGAGAGGGGGGGAGGGACGAGCAGTACTTC. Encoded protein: CASSREGGRDEQYF.

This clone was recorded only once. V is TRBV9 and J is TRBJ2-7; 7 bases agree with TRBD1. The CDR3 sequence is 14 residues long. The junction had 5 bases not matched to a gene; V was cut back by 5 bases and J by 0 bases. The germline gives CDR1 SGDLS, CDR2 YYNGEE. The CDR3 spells CASSLQGHSYEQYF. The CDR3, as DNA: TGTGCCAGCAGTTTACAGGGGCACTCCTACGAGCAGTACTTC. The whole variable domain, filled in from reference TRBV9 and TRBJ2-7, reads DSGVTQTPKHLITATGQRVTLRCSPRSGDLSVYWYQQSLDQGLQFLIQYYNGEERAKGNILERFSAQQFPDLHSELNLSSLELGDSALYFCASSLQGHSYEQYFGPGTRLTVT.

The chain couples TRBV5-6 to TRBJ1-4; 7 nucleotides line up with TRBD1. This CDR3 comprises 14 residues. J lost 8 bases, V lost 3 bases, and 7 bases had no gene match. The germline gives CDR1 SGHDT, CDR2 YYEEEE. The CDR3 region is CASSSGQAGEKLFF. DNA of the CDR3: TGTGCCAGCAGCTCCGGACAGGCGGGAGAAAAACTGTTTTTT.

The CDR3 here is CATSREEGLNTEAFF. Written as DNA, the CDR3 is TGTGCCACCAGCAGAGAGGAGGGATTGAACACTGAAGCTTTCTTT. The rearrangement joins TRBV15 to TRBJ1-1; D gene uncertain. V lost 0 bases, J lost 0 bases, and 8 bases lay in between. The CDR3 sequence is 15 residues long. Germline loops: CDR1 LNHNV, CDR2 YYDKDF (reference sequence).

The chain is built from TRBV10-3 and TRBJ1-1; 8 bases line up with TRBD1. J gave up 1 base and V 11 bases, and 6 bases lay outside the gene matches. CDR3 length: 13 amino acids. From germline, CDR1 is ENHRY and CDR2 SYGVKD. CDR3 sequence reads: CAVRQGTNTEAFF. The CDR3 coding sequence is TGTGCCGTAAGACAGGGGACGAACACTGAAGCTTTCTTT.

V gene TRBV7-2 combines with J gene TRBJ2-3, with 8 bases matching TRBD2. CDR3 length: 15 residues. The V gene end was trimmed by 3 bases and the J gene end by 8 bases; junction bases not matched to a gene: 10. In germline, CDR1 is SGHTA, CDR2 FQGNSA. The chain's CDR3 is CASSFGGGLSFTQYF. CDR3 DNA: TGTGCCAGCAGCTTCGGCGGGGGGCTTAGTTTTACGCAGTATTTT.

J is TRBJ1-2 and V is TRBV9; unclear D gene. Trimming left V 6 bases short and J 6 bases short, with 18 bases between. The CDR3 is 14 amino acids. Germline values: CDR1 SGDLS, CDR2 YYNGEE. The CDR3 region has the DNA TGTGCCAGCACCGCCCTTGACATTGGCGATGGCTACACCTTC. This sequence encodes CASTALDIGDGYTF.

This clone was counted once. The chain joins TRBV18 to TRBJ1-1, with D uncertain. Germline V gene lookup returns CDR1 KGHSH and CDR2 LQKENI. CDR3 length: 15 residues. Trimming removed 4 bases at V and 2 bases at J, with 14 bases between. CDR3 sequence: CASSLSMWPNTEAFF. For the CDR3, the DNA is TGTGCCAGCTCACTGTCAATGTGGCCCAACACTGAAGCTTTCTTT.

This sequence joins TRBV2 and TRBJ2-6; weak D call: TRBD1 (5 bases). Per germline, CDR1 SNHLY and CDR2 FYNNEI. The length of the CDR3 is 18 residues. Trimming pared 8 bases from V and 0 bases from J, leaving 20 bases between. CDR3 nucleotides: TGTGCCAGCTCAGTTAGTGCCAGGGCGCTCTCTGGGGCCAACGTCCTGACTTTC. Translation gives CASSVSARALSGANVLTF. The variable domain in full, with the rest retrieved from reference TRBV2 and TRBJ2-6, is EPEVTQTPSHQVTQMGQEVILRCVPISNHLYFYWYRQILGQKVEFLVSFYNNEISEKSEIFDDQFSVERPDGSNFTLKIRSTKLEDSAMYFCASSVSARALSGANVLTFGAGSRLTVL.

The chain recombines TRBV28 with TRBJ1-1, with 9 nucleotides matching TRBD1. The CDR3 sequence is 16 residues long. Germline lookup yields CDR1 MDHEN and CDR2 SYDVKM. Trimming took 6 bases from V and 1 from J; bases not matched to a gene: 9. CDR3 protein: CASRPGTGMWNTEAFF. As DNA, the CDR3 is TGTGCCAGCAGACCCGGGACAGGGATGTGGAACACTGAAGCTTTCTTT.

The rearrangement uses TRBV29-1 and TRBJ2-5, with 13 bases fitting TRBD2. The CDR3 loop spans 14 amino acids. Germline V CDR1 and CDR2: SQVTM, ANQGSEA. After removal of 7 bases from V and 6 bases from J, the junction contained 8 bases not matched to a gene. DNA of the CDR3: TGCAGCGCCCAGGGGACTAGCGGGGCTAAGACCCAGTACTTC. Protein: CSAQGTSGAKTQYF.

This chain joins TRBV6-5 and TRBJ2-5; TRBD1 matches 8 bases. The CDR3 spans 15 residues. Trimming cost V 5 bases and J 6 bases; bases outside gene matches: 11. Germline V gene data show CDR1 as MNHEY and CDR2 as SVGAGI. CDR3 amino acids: CASSLTGGELKTQYF. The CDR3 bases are TGTGCCAGCAGTCTAACAGGGGGAGAGTTGAAGACCCAGTACTTC.

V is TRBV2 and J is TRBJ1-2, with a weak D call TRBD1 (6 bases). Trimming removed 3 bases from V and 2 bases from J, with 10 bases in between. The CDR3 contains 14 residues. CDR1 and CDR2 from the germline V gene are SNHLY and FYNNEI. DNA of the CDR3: TGTGCCAGCAGTGAGGGGGCCAGCAACTATGGCTACACCTTC. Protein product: CASSEGASNYGYTF.